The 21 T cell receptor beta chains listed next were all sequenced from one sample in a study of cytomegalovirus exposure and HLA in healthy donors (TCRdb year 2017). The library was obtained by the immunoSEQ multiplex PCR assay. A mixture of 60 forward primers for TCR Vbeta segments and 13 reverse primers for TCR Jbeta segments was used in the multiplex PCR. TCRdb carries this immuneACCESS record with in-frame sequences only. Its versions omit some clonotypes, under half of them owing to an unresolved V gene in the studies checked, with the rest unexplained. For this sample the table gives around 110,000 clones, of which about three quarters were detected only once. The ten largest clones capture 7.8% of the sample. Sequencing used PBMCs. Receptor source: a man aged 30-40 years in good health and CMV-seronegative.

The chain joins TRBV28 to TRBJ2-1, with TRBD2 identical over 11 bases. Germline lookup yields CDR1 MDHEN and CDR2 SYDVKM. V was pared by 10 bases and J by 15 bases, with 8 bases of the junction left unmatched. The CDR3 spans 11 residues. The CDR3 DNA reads TGTGCCACTACTCCGGGACTAGCGGTGTTCTTC. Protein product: CATTPGLAVFF.

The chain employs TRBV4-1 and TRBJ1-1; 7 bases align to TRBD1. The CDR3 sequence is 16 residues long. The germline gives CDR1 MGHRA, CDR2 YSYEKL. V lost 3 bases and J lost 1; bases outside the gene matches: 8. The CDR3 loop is CASSQVPGQTNTEAFF. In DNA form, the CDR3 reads TGCGCCAGCAGCCAGGTTCCGGGACAGACGAACACTGAAGCTTTCTTT.

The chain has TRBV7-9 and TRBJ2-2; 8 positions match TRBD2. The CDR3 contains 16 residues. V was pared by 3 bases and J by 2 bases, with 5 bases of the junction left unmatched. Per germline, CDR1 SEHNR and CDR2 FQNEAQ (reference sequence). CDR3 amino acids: CASSLLAGTNTGELFF. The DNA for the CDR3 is TGTGCCAGCAGCTTGTTAGCGGGAACTAACACCGGGGAGCTGTTTTTT.

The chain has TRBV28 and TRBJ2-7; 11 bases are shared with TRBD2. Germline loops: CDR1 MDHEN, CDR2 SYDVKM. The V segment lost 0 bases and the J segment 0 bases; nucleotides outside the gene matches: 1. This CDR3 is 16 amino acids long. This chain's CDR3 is CASSLWGTSGSYEQYF. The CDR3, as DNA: TGTGCCAGCAGTTTATGGGGGACTAGCGGCTCCTACGAGCAGTACTTC.

CDR3 region: CAISESQGYYGYTF. In DNA, the CDR3 is TGTGCCATCAGTGAGTCGCAGGGTTATTATGGCTACACCTTC. The V gene is TRBV10-3, the J gene TRBJ1-2, with D possibly matching TRBD1 (5 bases). This CDR3 spans 14 amino acids. Trimming took 0 bases from V and 5 from J, leaving 10 bases between them. Germline-derived CDR1 and CDR2 are ENHRY and SYGVKD.

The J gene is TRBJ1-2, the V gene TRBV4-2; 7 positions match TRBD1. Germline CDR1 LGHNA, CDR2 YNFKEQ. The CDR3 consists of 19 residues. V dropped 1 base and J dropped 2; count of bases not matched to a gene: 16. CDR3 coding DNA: TGTGCCAGCAGCCAAGGGACACCCCAATGGGACAGCGAGAACTATGGCTACACCTTC. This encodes CASSQGTPQWDSENYGYTF.

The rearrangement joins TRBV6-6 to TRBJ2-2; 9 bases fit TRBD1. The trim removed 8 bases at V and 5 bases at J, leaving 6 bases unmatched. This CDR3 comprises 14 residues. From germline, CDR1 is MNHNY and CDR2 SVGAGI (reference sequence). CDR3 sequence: CASETGGRTGELFF. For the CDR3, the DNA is TGTGCCAGCGAAACAGGGGGCCGTACCGGGGAGCTGTTTTTT.

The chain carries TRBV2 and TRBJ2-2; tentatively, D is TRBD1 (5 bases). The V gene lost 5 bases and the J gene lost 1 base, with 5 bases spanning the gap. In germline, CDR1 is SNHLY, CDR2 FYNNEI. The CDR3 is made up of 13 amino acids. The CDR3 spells CASSRGNTGELFF. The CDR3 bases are TGTGCCAGCAGTAGGGGGAACACCGGGGAGCTGTTTTTT. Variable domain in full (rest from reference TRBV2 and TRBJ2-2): EPEVTQTPSHQVTQMGQEVILRCVPISNHLYFYWYRQILGQKVEFLVSFYNNEISEKSEIFDDQFSVERPDGSNFTLKIRSTKLEDSAMYFCASSRGNTGELFFGEGSRLTVL.

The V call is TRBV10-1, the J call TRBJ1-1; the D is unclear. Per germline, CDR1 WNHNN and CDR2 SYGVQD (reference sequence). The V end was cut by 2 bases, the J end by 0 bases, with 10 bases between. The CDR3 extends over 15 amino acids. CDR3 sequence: CASSEVAEMNTEAFF. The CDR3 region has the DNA TGCGCCAGCAGTGAGGTGGCAGAAATGAACACTGAAGCTTTCTTT.

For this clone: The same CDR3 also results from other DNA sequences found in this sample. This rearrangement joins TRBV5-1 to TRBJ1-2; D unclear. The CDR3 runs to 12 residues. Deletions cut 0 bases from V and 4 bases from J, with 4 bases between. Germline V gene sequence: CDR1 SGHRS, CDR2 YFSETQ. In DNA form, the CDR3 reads TGCGCCAGCAGCTTGGACAGCTATGGCTACACCTTC. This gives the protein CASSLDSYGYTF.

CDR3 protein: CASTETGASSGANVLTF. The CDR3 nucleotides are TGTGCCAGCACAGAAACAGGGGCCAGCTCTGGGGCCAACGTCCTGACTTTC. The V gene is TRBV2, the J gene TRBJ2-6; 7 bases line up with TRBD1. The CDR3 covers 17 residues. Germline-derived CDR1 and CDR2 are SNHLY and FYNNEI. The J segment lost 0 bases and the V segment lost 7 bases, leaving 9 bases of the junction unmatched.

Here the CDR3 reads CASSVGAGAGEKLFF. DNA of the CDR3: TGTGCCAGCAGCGTGGGGGCGGGGGCTGGGGAAAAACTGTTTTTT. The chain couples TRBV9 to TRBJ1-4; D is perhaps TRBD1 (6 bases). The CDR3 is made up of 15 amino acids. Between the trimmed V and J ends, which lost 2 bases and 8 bases, there was a span of 16 bases. Germline lookup yields CDR1 SGDLS and CDR2 YYNGEE.

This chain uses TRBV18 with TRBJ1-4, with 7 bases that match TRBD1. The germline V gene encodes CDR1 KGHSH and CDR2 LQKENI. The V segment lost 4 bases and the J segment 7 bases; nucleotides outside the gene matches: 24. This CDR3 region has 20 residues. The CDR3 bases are TGTGCCAGCTCACTAACCACCGGGCCACAGGGGCGCAAAGGTGGTGAAAAACTGTTTTTT. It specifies CASSLTTGPQGRKGGEKLFF.

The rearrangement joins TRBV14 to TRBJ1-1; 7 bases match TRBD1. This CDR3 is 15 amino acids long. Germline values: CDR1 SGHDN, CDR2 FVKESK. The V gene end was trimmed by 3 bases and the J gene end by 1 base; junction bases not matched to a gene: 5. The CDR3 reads CASSHRTGWNTEAFF. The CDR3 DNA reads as TGTGCCAGCAGCCATCGGACAGGTTGGAACACTGAAGCTTTCTTT.

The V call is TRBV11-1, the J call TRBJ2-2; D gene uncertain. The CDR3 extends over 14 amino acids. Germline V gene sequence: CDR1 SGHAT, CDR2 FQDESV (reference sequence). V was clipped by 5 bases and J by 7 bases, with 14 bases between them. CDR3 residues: CASSGWAQSGELFF. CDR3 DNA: TGTGCCAGCAGCGGGTGGGCCCAAAGCGGGGAGCTGTTTTTT.

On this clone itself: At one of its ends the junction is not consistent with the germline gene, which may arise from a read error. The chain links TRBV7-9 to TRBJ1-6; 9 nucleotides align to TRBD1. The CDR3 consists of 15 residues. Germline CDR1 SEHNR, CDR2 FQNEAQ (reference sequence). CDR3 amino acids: CSSRPTGGNNSPLHF. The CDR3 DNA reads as TGTTCCAGCAGACCTACAGGGGGCAATAATTCACCCCTCCACTTT. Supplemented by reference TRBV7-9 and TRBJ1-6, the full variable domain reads DTGVSQNPRHKITKRGQNVTFRCDPISEHNRLYWYRQTLGQGPEFLTYFQNEAQLEKSRLLSDRFSAERPKGSFSTLEIQRTEQGDSAMYLCSSRPTGGNNSPLHFGNGTRLTVT.

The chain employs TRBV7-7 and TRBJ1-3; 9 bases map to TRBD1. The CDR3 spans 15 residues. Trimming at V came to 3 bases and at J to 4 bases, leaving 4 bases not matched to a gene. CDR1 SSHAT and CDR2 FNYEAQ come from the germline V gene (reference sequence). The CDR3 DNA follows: TGTGCCAGCAGCTTGGGACAGGGAAGGGGAAACACCATATATTTT. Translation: CASSLGQGRGNTIYF.

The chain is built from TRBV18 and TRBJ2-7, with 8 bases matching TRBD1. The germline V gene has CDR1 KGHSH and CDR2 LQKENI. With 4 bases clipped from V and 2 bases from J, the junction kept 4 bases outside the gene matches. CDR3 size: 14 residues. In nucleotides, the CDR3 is TGTGCCAGCTCACTGGGACAGGCTCCCTACGAGCAGTACTTC. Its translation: CASSLGQAPYEQYF.

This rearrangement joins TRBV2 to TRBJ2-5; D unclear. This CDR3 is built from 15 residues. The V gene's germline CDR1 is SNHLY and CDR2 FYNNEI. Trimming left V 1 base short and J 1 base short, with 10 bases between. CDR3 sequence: CASSEDRHLQETQYF. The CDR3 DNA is TGTGCCAGCAGTGAAGATAGACACCTCCAAGAGACCCAGTACTTC. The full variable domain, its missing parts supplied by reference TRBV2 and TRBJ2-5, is EPEVTQTPSHQVTQMGQEVILRCVPISNHLYFYWYRQILGQKVEFLVSFYNNEISEKSEIFDDQFSVERPDGSNFTLKIRSTKLEDSAMYFCASSEDRHLQETQYFGPGTRLLVL.

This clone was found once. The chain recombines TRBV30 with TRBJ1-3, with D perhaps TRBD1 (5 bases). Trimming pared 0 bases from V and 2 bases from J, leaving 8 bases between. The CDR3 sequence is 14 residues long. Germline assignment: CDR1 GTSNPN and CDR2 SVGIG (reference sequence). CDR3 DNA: TGTGCCTGGAGTGTTCGGGGGGCTGGAAACACCATATATTTT. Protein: CAWSVRGAGNTIYF.

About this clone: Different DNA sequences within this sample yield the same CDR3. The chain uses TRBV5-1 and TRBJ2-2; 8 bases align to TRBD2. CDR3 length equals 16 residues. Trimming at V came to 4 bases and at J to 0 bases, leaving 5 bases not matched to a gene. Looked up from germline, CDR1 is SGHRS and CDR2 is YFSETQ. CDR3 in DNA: TGCGCCAGCAGCGACCGAGCGGGGGCGAACACCGGGGAGCTGTTTTTT. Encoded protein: CASSDRAGANTGELFF.